Sequencing of this T cell receptor beta chain was carried out in a study of shared clonotypes between healthy human individuals. Study-level findings and limits: Sharing across a handful of donors was seen in 4% to 6.5% of naive CD4 clonotypes.

On this clone: The antigen remains undetermined. The junction departs from the called germline gene at one end, perhaps through a read error.

In the study's own analysis: Junction-only sequences without quality scores were provided by ImmunoSEQ, so filtering was different. Some clones are missing from TCRdb's copy, which holds only in-frame ones; the method was immunoSEQ multiplex PCR. For V, J and clone size, that table is used; D and trimming come from the DNA. This table holds nearly 750,000 clones, just under 75% found once. The TCR was taken from a woman younger than 45 in good health. The sequenced sample consisted of memory CD4+ T cells sorted from blood. As for subset: CD45RA-negative fraction.

The CDR3 region is CASSQVDLGISYNEQFF. The CDR3 nucleotides read TGCGCCAGCAGCCAAGTCGACCTTGGGATCTCCTACAATGAGCAGTTCTTC. This rearrangement joins TRBV5-4 to TRBJ2-1; D uncertain. The CDR3 extends over 17 amino acids. Germline CDR1 and CDR2: SGHNT and YYREEE (reference sequence).